This TCR beta chain is drawn from a study of T cell responses to AZD1222 COVID-19 vaccine. Findings and limits, study-wide: Seropositivity was recorded at baseline in only five to seven AZD1222 recipients. The donor group comprised mostly white British people and more females; the analysis possibly underestimated clonal diversity.

CDR3 length: 14 residues. The V gene's germline CDR1 is GTSNPN and CDR2 SVGIG (reference sequence). V shed 7 bases, J shed 9 bases, and the junction held 11 bases outside the gene matches. About this clone: The antigen is not known.

Assay used: immunoSEQ multiplex PCR; TCRdb lists only in-frame clones, some missing. This sample carries about 160,000 clones, around 93% of them seen once, and the ten largest clones take around 4.4%. The TCR originated in an adult in good health. This specimen consisted of peripheral blood, obtained on day 0 of AZD1222 vaccination. This chain uses TRBV30 with TRBJ2-7; 14 positions match TRBD2. The CDR3 here is CASRETSGRVVQYF. CDR3 sequence (DNA): TGTGCCTCGAGAGAGACTAGCGGGAGGGTTGTGCAGTACTTC.